The entry that follows covers one T cell receptor beta chain sequence. Its antigen is not identified. Germline and junction disagree at one end, which may indicate a read error. This record comes from a study of T cell repertoires in cytomegalovirus infection. Across the whole study: Through public TCR beta signatures, both CMV infection and matching HLA type were indicated. Study conclusions and caveats: There were carriers of CMV plus the relevant HLA, and cumulative public TCR beta family frequency identified them. Ex vivo, HLA-C-restricted CMV-specific TCR beta clonotypes prevailed over the rest of the response.

TCRdb re-derived calls from the reads in MiXCR, one entry per CDR3 protein. The profile shows about half a million distinct CDR3 sequences, 30% to 40% of them singletons. The origin of this receptor is a human donor in good health (CMV status not recorded). Some clones in this sample may be carry-over from other donors' samples. Sequences were derived from cultured PBMCs, sampled from culture after CMV antigen stimulation.

CDR3 residues: CASSARGTGVNEQYF. The CDR3 DNA reads as TGCGCCAGTAGTGCCCGCGGGACAGGGGTCAATGAGCAGTACTTC. The chain recombines TRBV19 with TRBJ2-1, with 10 bases lining up with TRBD1. Near its end, the DNA agrees better with TRBJ2-7, so the J call may be wrong. Germline lookup yields CDR1 LNHDA and CDR2 SQIVND (reference sequence). The CDR3 runs 15 residues.